Each of the 32 T cell receptor beta chains below was sequenced from the same sample in a study of radiotherapy plus CTLA-4 blockade in lung cancer. This table comes from immunoSEQ multiplex PCR, and its TCRdb copy is limited to in-frame clones, with some not included. The table has more than 90,000 clones, 70% to 90% seen once. This material consisted of peripheral blood, taken from a patient treated with radiotherapy plus ipilimumab. The receptors derive from a human donor with non-small cell lung cancer that progressed on radiotherapy plus ipilimumab.

This chain connects TRBV18 to TRBJ2-7; D unclear. Trimming cost V 3 bases and J 2 bases, with 14 bases left between them. The V gene's germline CDR1 is KGHSH and CDR2 LQKENI. This CDR3 comprises 15 residues. CDR3 DNA: TGTGCCAGCTCACCCCTACTGGGCGGTACCTACGAGCAGTACTTC. Amino acid sequence: CASSPLLGGTYEQYF.

This clone was counted only a few times. V usage is TRBV15 and J usage is TRBJ2-7; unclear D gene. CDR1 is LNHNV, CDR2 YYDKDF, per germline (reference sequence). The ends were cut back, 1 base at V and 0 bases at J, with 13 bases in the middle. This CDR3 is built from 16 residues. The CDR3 sequence: CATSRVPHGRSYEQYF. For the CDR3, the DNA is TGTGCCACCAGCAGAGTTCCCCACGGACGCTCCTACGAGCAGTACTTC.

The V and J genes are TRBV5-1 and TRBJ1-5; weak D call: TRBD1 (5 bases). With 4 bases removed from V and 6 bases from J, the gap between germline ends came to 14 bases. The CDR3 has 14 residues. Per the germline V gene, CDR1 is SGHRS and CDR2 is YFSETQ. CDR3 sequence reads: CASSQDSGVQPQHF. CDR3 DNA: TGCGCCAGCAGCCAAGACAGTGGAGTTCAGCCCCAGCATTTT. Full variable domain (rest looked up from reference TRBV5-1 and TRBJ1-5): KAGVTQTPRYLIKTRGQQVTLSCSPISGHRSVSWYQQTPGQGLQFLFEYFSETQRNKGNFPGRFSGRQFSNSRSEMNVSTLELGDSALYLCASSQDSGVQPQHFGDGTRLSIL.

The V gene is TRBV5-1, the J gene TRBJ2-1, with 9 bases aligning to TRBD2. V lost 4 bases to trimming and J lost 0 bases; unmatched junction nucleotides: 8. CDR1 is SGHRS and CDR2 is YFSETQ in the germline V gene. The CDR3 is made up of 17 amino acids. This chain's CDR3 is CASSLGLAIYSYNEQFF. The CDR3 region has the DNA TGCGCCAGCAGCCTTGGACTAGCGATATACTCCTACAATGAGCAGTTCTTC. The variable domain in full, with the rest retrieved from reference TRBV5-1 and TRBJ2-1, is KAGVTQTPRYLIKTRGQQVTLSCSPISGHRSVSWYQQTPGQGLQFLFEYFSETQRNKGNFPGRFSGRQFSNSRSEMNVSTLELGDSALYLCASSLGLAIYSYNEQFFGPGTRLTVL.

This clone was recorded once. The gene calls are TRBV6-6 and TRBJ1-2; D is unclear. Germline CDR1 and CDR2: MNHNY and SVGAGI (reference sequence). V was clipped by 2 bases and J by 4 bases, with 11 bases between them. The CDR3 consists of 14 residues. CDR3 DNA sequence: TGTGCCAGCAGTTACGCGCAGCCCCCCTATGGCTACACCTTC. This translates into CASSYAQPPYGYTF.

The chain uses TRBV7-8 and TRBJ2-1; a weak D match, TRBD2 (6 bases). The CDR3 runs to 15 residues. V was cut by 5 bases and J by 2 bases, with 13 bases left in between. In germline, CDR1 is SGHVS, CDR2 FQNEAQ. The CDR3 sequence is CASSPERAAYNEQFF. The CDR3 region has the DNA TGTGCCAGCAGCCCCGAGCGGGCCGCCTACAATGAGCAGTTCTTC.

This clone was detected only once. The rearrangement uses TRBV14 and TRBJ1-1; 7 bases map to TRBD1. CDR1 SGHDN and CDR2 FVKESK come from the germline V gene. The CDR3 extends over 14 amino acids. V lost 4 bases and J lost 4; bases outside the gene matches: 6. The CDR3 reads CASSRDRVATEAFF. CDR3 coding DNA: TGTGCCAGCAGCCGAGACAGGGTCGCCACTGAAGCTTTCTTT. Together with reference TRBV14 and TRBJ1-1, the CDR3 gives the full variable domain: EAGVTQFPSHSVIEKGQTVTLRCDPISGHDNLYWYRRVMGKEIKFLLHFVKESKQDESGMPNNRFLAERTGGTYSTLKVQPAELEDSGVYFCASSRDRVATEAFFGQGTRLTVV.

The chain uses TRBV7-2 and TRBJ1-1; a weak D match, TRBD1 (5 bases). The V end was cut by 8 bases, the J end by 1 base, with 14 bases between. The CDR3 spans 14 residues. Germline lookup yields CDR1 SGHTA and CDR2 FQGNSA. The CDR3 loop is CASAPGPRNTEAFF. The CDR3 nucleotides read TGTGCCAGCGCCCCGGGGCCACGGAACACTGAAGCTTTCTTT.

This clone was counted between two and nine times. This chain joins TRBV4-1 and TRBJ2-1, with 9 bases lining up with TRBD2. CDR3 length: 15 residues. Germline loops: CDR1 MGHRA, CDR2 YSYEKL. J gave up 5 bases and V 7 bases, and 9 bases lay outside the gene matches. This chain's CDR3 is CASNPGTSRDNEQFF. CDR3 bases: TGCGCCAGCAACCCCGGGACTAGCAGGGACAATGAGCAGTTCTTC.

The genes are TRBV7-2 and TRBJ2-7, with 9 bases fitting TRBD1. Germline lookup yields CDR1 SGHTA and CDR2 FQGNSA. Germline trimming cut 5 bases from V and 3 bases from J; bases unmatched to any gene: 8. The CDR3 spans 15 residues. The CDR3 coding sequence is TGTGCCAGCAGCCCGCGGGTGGGACAGGGCTACGAGCAGTACTTC. It translates to CASSPRVGQGYEQYF.

The chain uses TRBV5-1 and TRBJ2-7; perhaps TRBD1 as D (6 bases). The CDR3 is 14 residues long. The germline gives CDR1 SGHRS, CDR2 YFSETQ. V was shortened by 1 base and J by 4 bases, with 12 bases between the two germline ends. The CDR3 sequence is CASSLFQGMYEQYF. CDR3 nucleotides: TGCGCCAGCAGCTTGTTTCAGGGGATGTACGAGCAGTACTTC.

The chain links TRBV19 to TRBJ2-4; unclear D gene. V was pared by 5 bases and J by 0 bases, with 8 bases between. Germline CDR1 is LNHDA and CDR2 is SQIVND (reference sequence). The CDR3 length is 14 residues. The CDR3 region is CASSLALAKNIQYF. CDR3 in DNA: TGTGCCAGTAGTTTGGCGTTAGCCAAAAACATTCAGTACTTC.

The chain links TRBV29-1 to TRBJ1-2; no clear D gene. Germline V gives CDR1 SQVTM, CDR2 ANQGSEA. The length of the CDR3 is 13 residues. The V end was cut by 5 bases, the J end by 0 bases, with 10 bases between. In DNA, the CDR3 is TGCAGCGTTTTCACTACAGCTAACTATGGCTACACCTTC. Its protein is CSVFTTANYGYTF.

Concerning this clone: The sample contains more than one DNA sequence encoding this CDR3. The chain uses TRBV10-2 and TRBJ2-3; a weak D match, TRBD1 (7 bases). Germline-derived CDR1 and CDR2 are WSHSY and SAAADI. The V end lost 0 bases, the J end lost 1 base, and 14 bases lay between the germline ends. The CDR3 is made up of 17 amino acids. The CDR3 loop reads CASSESGAGGRTDTQYF. The CDR3 coding sequence is TGCGCCAGCAGTGAGTCGGGTGCAGGGGGGCGCACAGATACGCAGTATTTT.

The chain employs TRBV11-2 and TRBJ2-7; 7 bases agree with TRBD1. There are 13 residues in the CDR3. With V trimmed by 6 bases and J by 2 bases, 4 bases remained unmatched. Germline CDR1 and CDR2: SGHAT and FQNNGV. CDR3 region: CASRKTGTYEQYF. The CDR3 region has the DNA TGTGCCAGCAGAAAGACAGGGACCTACGAGCAGTACTTC.

This rearrangement joins TRBV27 to TRBJ2-2; TRBD2 matches at 13 bases. J gave up 4 bases and V 5 bases, and 7 bases lay outside the gene matches. Per the germline V gene, CDR1 is MNHEY and CDR2 is SMNVEV (reference sequence). This CDR3 comprises 17 residues. This CDR3 is CASSPTRLAGGTGELFF. The CDR3 bases are TGTGCCAGCAGTCCTACCCGACTAGCGGGAGGCACCGGGGAGCTGTTTTTT.

V is TRBV19 and J is TRBJ2-1; D remains ambiguous. Trimming cost V 1 base and J 6 bases, with 10 bases left between them. Germline V gene lookup returns CDR1 LNHDA and CDR2 SQIVND (reference sequence). This CDR3 has 14 residues. DNA for the CDR3: TGTGCCAGTAGTATAGGAAACTTCGGCAATGAGCAGTTCTTC. It encodes CASSIGNFGNEQFF. The entire variable domain, with the rest obtained from reference TRBV19 and TRBJ2-1, is as follows: DGGITQSPKYLFRKEGQNVTLSCEQNLNHDAMYWYRQDPGQGLRLIYYSQIVNDFQKGDIAEGYSVSREKKESFPLTVTSAQKNPTAFYLCASSIGNFGNEQFFGPGTRLTVL.

The chain recombines TRBV5-1 with TRBJ2-5; TRBD2 matches 7 bases. CDR3 size: 17 residues. J gave up 0 bases and V 1 base, and 9 bases lay outside the gene matches. In germline, CDR1 is SGHRS, CDR2 YFSETQ. Here the CDR3 reads CASSLSVLAYNQETQYF. Here the CDR3 DNA reads TGCGCCAGCAGCTTGTCGGTACTAGCGTATAACCAAGAGACCCAGTACTTC. Combining the CDR3 with reference TRBV5-1 and TRBJ2-5 gives the whole variable domain KAGVTQTPRYLIKTRGQQVTLSCSPISGHRSVSWYQQTPGQGLQFLFEYFSETQRNKGNFPGRFSGRQFSNSRSEMNVSTLELGDSALYLCASSLSVLAYNQETQYFGPGTRLLVL.

This chain links TRBV18 with TRBJ2-7; D remains ambiguous. Per germline, CDR1 KGHSH and CDR2 LQKENI. This CDR3 contains 13 residues. Trimming removed 4 bases at V and 4 bases at J, with 11 bases between. This CDR3 reads CASSQTVDYEQYF. As DNA, the CDR3 is TGTGCCAGCTCACAGACGGTAGATTACGAGCAGTACTTC.

CDR3 loop: CASRTGPQGEQYF. CDR3 DNA: TGTGCCAGTAGGACGGGACCCCAAGGCGAGCAGTACTTC. This chain connects TRBV19 to TRBJ2-7, with D perhaps assigned TRBD1 or TRBD2 (5 bases each). The germline V and J ends were trimmed by 6 bases and 6 bases, with 15 bases remaining between them. The CDR3 covers 13 residues. Germline V lookup: CDR1 LNHDA, CDR2 SQIVND (reference sequence).

This sequence joins TRBV6-6 and TRBJ1-5; unclear D gene. The V gene's germline CDR1 is MNHNY and CDR2 SVGAGI (reference sequence). Deletions cut 6 bases from V and 6 bases from J, with 9 bases between. The CDR3 extends over 12 amino acids. The CDR3 sequence: CASSHAGQPQHF. The CDR3 DNA sequence: TGTGCCAGCAGCCACGCGGGTCAGCCCCAGCATTTT.

The V call is TRBV5-1, the J call TRBJ1-2; tentative D call: TRBD1 (6 bases). This CDR3 contains 16 residues. Germline CDR1 reads SGHRS; CDR2 reads YFSETQ. Trimming pared 1 base from V and 7 bases from J, leaving 20 bases between. The CDR3 protein is CASSLRRDTGLGGYTF. CDR3 DNA sequence: TGCGCCAGCAGCTTGAGGCGGGACACCGGACTCGGTGGCTACACCTTC.

V and J are TRBV29-1 and TRBJ2-3, with TRBD2 matching 8 bases. Germline CDR1 and CDR2: SQVTM and ANQGSEA. With V trimmed by 5 bases and J by 0 bases, 7 bases remained unmatched. The CDR3 sequence is 15 residues long. CDR3 region: CSVITSGASTDTQYF. For the CDR3, the DNA is TGCAGCGTTATAACTAGCGGAGCTAGCACAGATACGCAGTATTTT.

The V call is TRBV5-4, the J call TRBJ2-1; no clear D. In germline, CDR1 is SGHNT, CDR2 YYREEE (reference sequence). Trimming removed 4 bases from V and 0 bases from J, with 11 bases in between. The CDR3 has 15 amino acids. The CDR3 nucleotides read TGTGCCAGCAGCCGGACGGCAAACTCCTACAATGAGCAGTTCTTC. Translating it yields CASSRTANSYNEQFF.

CDR3 bases: TGTGCCAGCTCATCAGGAAAACTGTTTTTT. Protein product: CASSSGKLFF. The gene calls are TRBV18 and TRBJ1-4; D remains unclear. V was shortened by 5 bases and J by 10 bases, with 5 bases between the two germline ends. Germline V CDR1 and CDR2: KGHSH, LQKENI. There are 10 residues in the CDR3.

The chain carries TRBV19 and TRBJ1-2; unclear D gene. CDR1 is LNHDA, CDR2 SQIVND, per germline (reference sequence). CDR3 length equals 17 residues. The germline V and J ends were trimmed by 7 bases and 0 bases, with 21 bases remaining between them. The chain's CDR3 is CASTGWSLRQANYGYTF. The CDR3 DNA reads as TGTGCCAGTACCGGGTGGTCCCTTCGGCAAGCTAACTATGGCTACACCTTC.

The chain links TRBV6-5 to TRBJ2-1; perhaps D is TRBD1 or TRBD2 (5 bases each). V was trimmed by 0 bases and J by 10 bases, leaving 19 bases between them. Germline-derived CDR1 and CDR2 are MNHEY and SVGAGI. The CDR3 sequence is 16 residues long. CDR3 residues: CASSYSRGIGFAEQFF. CDR3 bases: TGTGCCAGCAGTTACTCGAGGGGTATCGGGTTTGCGGAGCAGTTCTTC.

The rearrangement uses TRBV7-9 and TRBJ1-2; perhaps TRBD1 as D (6 bases). Trimming cost V 4 bases and J 6 bases, with 15 bases left between them. The V gene's germline CDR1 is SEHNR and CDR2 FQNEAQ (reference sequence). This CDR3 comprises 14 residues. CDR3 sequence reads: CASSSPTGLNGYTF. The DNA of the CDR3 is TGTGCCAGCAGCTCACCAACAGGGTTAAATGGCTACACCTTC.

The chain recombines TRBV2 with TRBJ2-1, with 14 bases that match TRBD2. The CDR3 has 15 residues. CDR1 and CDR2 from the germline V gene are SNHLY and FYNNEI. Trimming took 7 bases from V and 9 from J; bases not matched to a gene: 8. The CDR3 coding sequence is TGTGCCAGCATTATGACTAGCGGGAGGGTTAGTGAGCAGTTCTTC. Its translation is CASIMTSGRVSEQFF.

This clone was picked up one time. The chain is built from TRBV12-5 and TRBJ1-1, with TRBD1 identical over 8 bases. The CDR3 length is 14 residues. Looked up from germline, CDR1 is LGHNT and CDR2 is FRNRAP. V was pared by 7 bases and J by 4 bases, with 8 bases of the junction left unmatched. CDR3 in amino acids: CASAYNDRGTEAFF. DNA of the CDR3: TGTGCTAGTGCCTACAACGACAGGGGCACTGAAGCTTTCTTT.

The chain employs TRBV29-1 and TRBJ2-1; 12 bases match TRBD2. Trimming cost V 2 bases and J 9 bases; bases outside gene matches: 5. The CDR3 consists of 14 residues. Germline V gives CDR1 SQVTM, CDR2 ANQGSEA. The DNA for the CDR3 is TGCAGCGTTGAAAGGACTAGCGGGGTTGGTGAGCAGTTCTTC. Translated, it gives CSVERTSGVGEQFF.

The chain carries TRBV27 and TRBJ2-3; the D gene could be TRBD1 or TRBD2 (7 bases each). The germline gives CDR1 MNHEY, CDR2 SMNVEV (reference sequence). This CDR3 contains 16 residues. V was trimmed by 6 bases and J by 0 bases, leaving 16 bases between them. The CDR3: CASSPGGGPSTDTQYF. CDR3 bases: TGTGCCAGCAGCCCAGGGGGGGGACCTAGCACAGATACGCAGTATTTT.